This T cell receptor beta chain was recorded in a study of cytomegalovirus exposure and HLA in healthy donors. Notes on the study in general: The presence/absence work took it that sequencing depth was about the same across donors. Cytomegalovirus association was assigned to around 150 TCR beta chains. The authors later found TCR association rates varying by HLA locus, with DRB1 most and HLA-C fewest.

CDR3 length: 12 residues. The ends were cut back, 10 bases at V and 4 bases at J, with 15 bases in the middle. Germline V gene data show CDR1 as SGHTS and CDR2 as YDEGEE. Note on this clone: Its antigen is not identified.

PCR used 60 Vbeta primers and 13 Jbeta primers. Here immunoSEQ multiplex PCR was the method, and the copy in TCRdb shows in-frame clones only, minus some. The data show about 180,000 clones, with roughly 80% seen just once and roughly 1.4% held by the top ten. This receptor was identified in a girl aged 10 to 17 in good health and CMV-seropositive. The genes are TRBV5-8 and TRBJ2-7; weak D call: TRBD2 (5 bases). The sample comprised PBMCs. In nucleotides, the CDR3 is TGTGCCTCCCGGGATCTCACGTACGAGCAGTACTTC. Translating gives CASRDLTYEQYF.